These 2 T cell receptor beta chains originate from one sample sequenced in a study of blood T cell repertoires in COVID-19. Data came from immunoSEQ multiplex PCR; TCRdb stores just in-frame clones and leaves some out. The sample consists of some 26,000 clones, 89% of them appearing once. The sequenced material came from peripheral blood. The source is a human donor in a cohort sampled during active COVID-19.

For the CDR3, the DNA is TGTGCCAGCAGCCCAGGACAGGGGACCTACAATGAGCAGTTCTTC. It codes for CASSPGQGTYNEQFF. The rearrangement links TRBV7-8 to TRBJ2-1; 9 bases map to TRBD1. Trimming removed 5 bases from V and 2 bases from J; junction bases left unmatched: 4. The CDR3 totals 15 residues. The germline V gene has CDR1 SGHVS and CDR2 FQNEAQ.

The chain carries TRBV9 and TRBJ2-2; no reliable D call. The CDR3 extends over 15 amino acids. In germline, CDR1 is SGDLS, CDR2 YYNGEE. V shed 0 bases and J shed 5 bases, with 11 bases lying between them. The CDR3 DNA sequence: TGTGCCAGCAGCGTAGGCGCGACTTCAACCGGGGAGCTGTTTTTT. Protein sequence: CASSVGATSTGELFF.